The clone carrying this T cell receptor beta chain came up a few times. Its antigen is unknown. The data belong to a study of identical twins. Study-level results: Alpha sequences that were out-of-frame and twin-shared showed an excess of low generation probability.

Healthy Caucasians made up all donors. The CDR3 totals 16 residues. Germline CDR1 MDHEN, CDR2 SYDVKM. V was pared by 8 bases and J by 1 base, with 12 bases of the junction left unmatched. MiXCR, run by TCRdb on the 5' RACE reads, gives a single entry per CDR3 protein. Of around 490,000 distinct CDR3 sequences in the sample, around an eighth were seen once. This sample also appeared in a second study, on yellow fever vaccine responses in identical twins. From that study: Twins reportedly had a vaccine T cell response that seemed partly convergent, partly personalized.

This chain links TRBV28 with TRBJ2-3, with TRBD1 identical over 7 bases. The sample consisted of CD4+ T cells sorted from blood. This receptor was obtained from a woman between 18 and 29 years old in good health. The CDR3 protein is CASLDRARGGTDTQYF. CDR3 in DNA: TGTGCCAGCCTCGACAGGGCTCGGGGTGGCACAGATACGCAGTATTTT.